This T cell receptor beta chain originates from a study of T cell responses to AZD1222 COVID-19 vaccine. Sequenced by immunoSEQ multiplex PCR; TCRdb stores in-frame clones only, minus some. The sample carries some 120,000 clones, more than 65% recorded once. Germline-derived CDR1 and CDR2 are MNHEY and SVGEGT. V lost 2 bases to trimming and J lost 9 bases, with 11 bases between them. The CDR3 totals 13 residues. The rearrangement joins TRBV6-2 or TRBV6-3 to TRBJ1-5, with D unclear. The input for sequencing was peripheral blood, taken 28 days after the second AZD1222 dose. This receptor was obtained from an adult who received the AZD1222 COVID-19 vaccine. In DNA form, the CDR3 reads TGTGCCAGCAGTTACGGTAGTCAGCGGCCCCAGCATTTT. This codes for CASSYGSQRPQHF.